This passage covers 26 T cell receptor beta chains from one sample sequenced in a study of blood T cells in healthy people across ages. The use of a sample-barcoded 5' primer and a J-beta primer mix characterized a second PCR of about 7 to 12 cycles. TCRdb processed the 5' RACE reads anew with MiXCR; each CDR3 protein has one entry. The sample shows about 1.6 million distinct CDR3 sequences, roughly 30% of them seen only once. The specimen sequenced was blood. These receptors were taken from a woman aged 25 to 39 in good health.

The table lists this clonotype with a few counts. The V and J genes are TRBV7-3 and TRBJ2-1, with D perhaps TRBD2 (6 bases). The germline V gene has CDR1 SGHTA and CDR2 FQGTGA. The V gene lost 5 bases and the J gene lost 7 bases, with 15 bases spanning the gap. The CDR3 is 14 amino acids. DNA of the CDR3: TGTGCCAGCAGCCCCCCGGACTACCAAAATGAGCAGTTCTTC. This sequence encodes CASSPPDYQNEQFF.

This clonotype has only a few counts. This chain uses TRBV6-1 with TRBJ2-5, with 12 bases that match TRBD1. CDR1 MNHNS and CDR2 SASEGT come from the germline V gene. The CDR3 is 17 residues long. V gave up 8 bases and J gave up 4 bases; unmatched junction bases: 14. CDR3 bases: TGTGCCAGCCGGGATAAGATTCGGGACAGGGGGCGAGAGACCCAGTACTTC. Translating it yields CASRDKIRDRGRETQYF.

This clonotype has a handful of counts. V and J are TRBV29-1 and TRBJ1-1; tentative D call: TRBD1 (5 bases). Germline V gene lookup returns CDR1 SQVTM and CDR2 ANQGSEA. The ends were cut back, 3 bases at V and 4 bases at J, with 9 bases in the middle. The CDR3 has 12 amino acids. As DNA, the CDR3 is TGCAGCGTTGACAGGGTTTTCACTGAAGCTTTCTTT. Translation: CSVDRVFTEAFF. Together with reference TRBV29-1 and TRBJ1-1, the CDR3 gives the full variable domain: SAVISQKPSRDICQRGTSLTIQCQVDSQVTMMFWYRQQPGQSLTLIATANQGSEATYESGFVIDKFPISRPNLTFSTLTVSNMSPEDSSIYLCSVDRVFTEAFFGQGTRLTVV.

In its sample, this clonotype was seen a few times. The chain joins TRBV3-1 to TRBJ2-1, with 8 bases aligning to TRBD2. In germline, CDR1 is LGHDT, CDR2 YNNKEL (reference sequence). V shed 1 base, J shed 9 bases, and the junction held 11 bases outside the gene matches. The CDR3 length is 16 residues. The CDR3 spells CASSQVSGMRISEQFF. Written as DNA, the CDR3 is TGTGCCAGCAGCCAAGTTAGCGGGATGAGGATTTCTGAGCAGTTCTTC.

About this clonotype: A much larger clonotype is one base distant, so this may be a read error. The rearrangement uses TRBV12-3 or TRBV12-4 and TRBJ2-3, with D perhaps given as TRBD1 or TRBD2 (6 bases each). The CDR3 runs 13 residues. The CDR3 loop is CASNGGPTDAQYF. As DNA, the CDR3 is TGTGCCAGCAATGGGGGGCCCACAGATGCGCAGTATTTT.

The chain recombines TRBV5-1 with TRBJ2-6; a weak D match, TRBD1 (6 bases). Germline assignment: CDR1 SGHRS and CDR2 YFSETQ. V was pared by 4 bases and J by 8 bases, with 16 bases between. This CDR3 spans 15 amino acids. The CDR3 reads CASSDTGTRTNVLTF. As DNA, the CDR3 is TGCGCCAGCAGCGATACCGGGACAAGGACCAACGTCCTGACTTTC.

This clonotype was counted a few times. This chain links TRBV5-6 with TRBJ2-1; D gene ambiguous. V was trimmed by 0 bases and J by 12 bases, leaving 10 bases between them. CDR3 length equals 12 residues. Germline CDR1 is SGHDT and CDR2 is YYEEEE. CDR3 in amino acids: CASSLANAAQFF. In DNA form, the CDR3 reads TGTGCCAGCAGCTTGGCCAACGCAGCGCAGTTCTTC.

The chain uses TRBV28 and TRBJ1-5; tentative D call: TRBD1 (6 bases). This CDR3 has 14 amino acids. V was cut by 8 bases and J by 3 bases, with 14 bases left in between. The germline V gene has CDR1 MDHEN and CDR2 SYDVKM. CDR3 region: CASGVTGTNQPQHF. The CDR3 DNA follows: TGTGCCAGCGGAGTGACAGGCACCAATCAGCCCCAGCATTTT. Variable domain in full (rest from reference TRBV28 and TRBJ1-5): DVKVTQSSRYLVKRTGEKVFLECVQDMDHENMFWYRQDPGLGLRLIYFSYDVKMKEKGDIPEGYSVSREKKERFSLILESASTNQTSMYLCASGVTGTNQPQHFGDGTRLSIL.

This chain uses TRBV4-1 with TRBJ1-2; the D gene is possibly TRBD1 (5 bases). CDR1 and CDR2 from the germline V gene are MGHRA and YSYEKL. V was clipped by 0 bases and J by 5 bases, with 13 bases between them. The CDR3 consists of 15 residues. CDR3 residues: CASSQDLRDGYGYTF. The CDR3 DNA reads TGCGCCAGCAGCCAAGATCTCCGGGACGGTTATGGCTACACCTTC.

This clonotype was seen more than once but under ten times. V gene TRBV6-6 combines with J gene TRBJ2-7, with D perhaps matching TRBD2 (5 bases). V was pared by 5 bases and J by 10 bases, with 12 bases between. The length of the CDR3 is 11 residues. Germline V gene lookup returns CDR1 MNHNY and CDR2 SVGAGI (reference sequence). The CDR3 reads CASSITGLQYF. The CDR3 DNA is TGTGCCAGCAGTATAACGGGGTTACAGTACTTC.

This chain connects TRBV12-3 or TRBV12-4 to TRBJ2-7, with TRBD1 matching 8 bases. The CDR3 has 15 amino acids. The V gene end was trimmed by 5 bases and the J gene end by 7 bases; junction bases not matched to a gene: 13. The CDR3 DNA reads TGTGCCAGCAGTCCGGGGTGGACAGGGTGGGGGGAGCAGTACTTC. This translates into CASSPGWTGWGEQYF.

About this clonotype: Sequence at one end of the junction differs from germline and may be a read error. The chain is built from TRBV29-1 and TRBJ2-7; TRBD2 might be the D (5 bases). The germline CDR1 and CDR2 sequences are SQVTM and ANQGSEA. The CDR3 is made up of 15 amino acids. CDR3 amino acids: CSVGLYGLLTYEQYF. The CDR3 DNA is TGCAGTGTTGGACTTTATGGACTGCTTACCTACGAGCAGTACTTC.

This clonotype was detected only a few times. The chain joins TRBV27 to TRBJ2-1, with D uncertain. CDR1 is MNHEY and CDR2 is SMNVEV in the germline V gene (reference sequence). Trimming pared 4 bases from V and 6 bases from J, leaving 19 bases between. This CDR3 region has 16 residues. The CDR3 spells CASSYMSIPGPNEQFF. The CDR3 DNA is TGTGCCAGCAGTTACATGTCAATTCCCGGCCCCAATGAGCAGTTCTTC.

CDR3 nucleotides: TGCAGTGCTAGTGGGCGGGACAGGTCCTATGGCTACACCTTC. Amino acids: CSASGRDRSYGYTF. The rearrangement links TRBV20-1 to TRBJ1-2, with TRBD1 matching 8 bases. The CDR3 is 14 amino acids. Germline trimming cut 3 bases from V and 4 bases from J; bases unmatched to any gene: 7. CDR1 is DFQATT, CDR2 SNEGSKA, per germline (reference sequence).

This clonotype showed up just a few times. The V and J genes are TRBV5-1 and TRBJ2-5; possibly TRBD1 for D (7 bases). The CDR3 is 14 residues long. V was shortened by 4 bases and J by 7 bases, with 17 bases between the two germline ends. From germline, CDR1 is SGHRS and CDR2 YFSETQ. CDR3: CASSTAGQLGTQYF. The CDR3 DNA reads as TGCGCCAGCAGCACTGCGGGACAGTTAGGGACCCAGTACTTC. Full variable domain (remainder filled in from reference TRBV5-1 and TRBJ2-5): KAGVTQTPRYLIKTRGQQVTLSCSPISGHRSVSWYQQTPGQGLQFLFEYFSETQRNKGNFPGRFSGRQFSNSRSEMNVSTLELGDSALYLCASSTAGQLGTQYFGPGTRLLVL.

Only a few counts were recorded for this clonotype. The chain joins TRBV4-1 to TRBJ1-4; D unclear. The CDR3 consists of 15 residues. CDR1 is MGHRA, CDR2 YSYEKL, per germline. The V end was cut by 1 base, the J end by 7 bases, with 13 bases between. The CDR3 DNA reads as TGCGCCAGCAGCCAAGTCTCAACAGTACGTGAAAAACTGTTTTTT. This translates into CASSQVSTVREKLFF.

V is TRBV5-6 and J is TRBJ1-4, with D possibly being TRBD1 (6 bases). This CDR3 region has 18 residues. Trimming removed 3 bases at V and 1 base at J, with 19 bases between. CDR1 SGHDT and CDR2 YYEEEE come from the germline V gene. This CDR3 is CASSSSYRDIITNEKLFF. The CDR3 nucleotides read TGTGCCAGCAGCTCCTCGTACAGGGACATAATAACTAATGAAAAACTGTTTTTT.

This clonotype was found a few times. This chain joins TRBV27 and TRBJ2-7, with a tentative D call TRBD1 (6 bases). The germline gives CDR1 MNHEY, CDR2 SMNVEV (reference sequence). Trimming left V 5 bases short and J 3 bases short, with 14 bases between. The CDR3 runs to 14 residues. The CDR3 DNA is TGTGCCAGCAGTCCTACGGGACATAACTACGAGCAGTACTTC. Amino acid sequence: CASSPTGHNYEQYF.

The V and J genes are TRBV12-3 or TRBV12-4 and TRBJ2-5; perhaps D is TRBD1 or TRBD2 (5 bases each). This CDR3 is built from 14 residues. Trimming shortened V by 5 bases and J by 5 bases, and 15 bases separated the two germline ends. The CDR3 is CASSLSWGIETQYF. The DNA of the CDR3 is TGTGCCAGCAGTCTCAGTTGGGGGATCGAGACCCAGTACTTC.

The genes are TRBV7-2 and TRBJ1-5; weak D call: TRBD1 (5 bases). The length of the CDR3 is 17 residues. The germline V gene encodes CDR1 SGHTA and CDR2 FQGNSA. V gave up 5 bases and J gave up 0 bases, with 17 bases separating them. CDR3 sequence: CASSLGTEPYSNQPQHF. The DNA for the CDR3 is TGTGCCAGCAGCCTCGGGACGGAGCCTTATAGCAATCAGCCCCAGCATTTT.

Remarks on this clonotype: Germline is not matched at one junction end, which may reflect a read error. The chain carries TRBV7-6 and TRBJ2-6; perhaps TRBD1 as D (5 bases). The CDR3 has 16 amino acids. The germline V gene encodes CDR1 SGHVS and CDR2 FNYEAQ. The CDR3 sequence is CAGSFGHTAGADVLTF. CDR3 nucleotides: TGTGCCGGCAGCTTTGGGCACACCGCTGGGGCCGACGTCCTGACTTTC.

This clonotype was seen a few times. The chain links TRBV7-9 to TRBJ2-7, with TRBD1 matching 7 bases. In germline, CDR1 is SEHNR, CDR2 FQNEAQ (reference sequence). This CDR3 is built from 16 residues. V lost 0 bases to trimming and J lost 5 bases; unmatched junction nucleotides: 10. The CDR3 DNA follows: TGTGCCAGCAGCTTAGCTGAAGGGGGCGACTTAAACGAGCAGTACTTC. It codes for CASSLAEGGDLNEQYF.

The CDR3 DNA sequence: TGTGCCAGCAGCGGCCGAAGGGGCCAGACCCAGTACTTC. Translation: CASSGRRGQTQYF. The chain employs TRBV9 and TRBJ2-5, with D perhaps TRBD1 (5 bases). The V gene lost 3 bases and the J gene lost 6 bases, with 12 bases spanning the gap. Germline lookup yields CDR1 SGDLS and CDR2 YYNGEE. The length of the CDR3 is 13 residues. Drawing the rest from reference TRBV9 and TRBJ2-5, the complete variable domain is DSGVTQTPKHLITATGQRVTLRCSPRSGDLSVYWYQQSLDQGLQFLIQYYNGEERAKGNILERFSAQQFPDLHSELNLSSLELGDSALYFCASSGRRGQTQYFGPGTRLLVL.

This clonotype was detected many times. This chain uses TRBV7-6 with TRBJ2-7, with 7 bases aligning to TRBD1. CDR3 length: 14 residues. V trimming: 0 bases; J trimming: 2 bases; junction bases outside the gene matches: 1. The germline gives CDR1 SGHVS, CDR2 FNYEAQ. The CDR3 DNA reads TGTGCCAGCAGCTTAGCCGGGACAGCCTACGAGCAGTACTTC. Its protein is CASSLAGTAYEQYF.

As to this clonotype: The junction and the germline gene differ at one end; a read error may be behind it. V and J are TRBV5-1 and TRBJ2-3; D call uncertain. The CDR3 runs 13 residues. Germline CDR1 reads SGHRS; CDR2 reads YFSETQ. In DNA form, the CDR3 reads TGCGTCAGCAGCTTGCAACTCTCAGATACGCAGTATTTT. Translating it yields CVSSLQLSDTQYF. The whole variable domain, remainder taken from reference TRBV5-1 and TRBJ2-3, is KAGVTQTPRYLIKTRGQQVTLSCSPISGHRSVSWYQQTPGQGLQFLFEYFSETQRNKGNFPGRFSGRQFSNSRSEMNVSTLELGDSALYLCVSSLQLSDTQYFGPGTRLTVL.

The V gene is TRBV10-3, the J gene TRBJ1-2; 8 nucleotides match TRBD1. Germline CDR1 is ENHRY and CDR2 is SYGVKD. After removal of 3 bases from V and 4 bases from J, the junction contained 7 bases not matched to a gene. This CDR3 has 15 amino acids. CDR3 nucleotides: TGTGCCATCAGTGAAAGACAGGGGAAATCCTATGGCTACACCTTC. Translating it yields CAISERQGKSYGYTF.